The 21 T cell receptor beta chains below come from one sample, sequenced in a study of T-cell memory formation after mild COVID-19. From the 5' RACE reads, TCRdb called clonotypes with MiXCR, one entry per CDR3 protein. The table has 350,000 or so distinct CDR3 sequences, 21% seen once; the top ten hold roughly an eighth. Sequencing used PBMCs or a T cell subset sorted from them (not recorded which). These receptors all come from an adult woman who had mild COVID-19 (a few samples of this study predate the infection). Cell type and time point are not known.

This sequence joins TRBV15 and TRBJ2-3, with TRBD2 as a possible D gene (6 bases). CDR1 LNHNV and CDR2 YYDKDF come from the germline V gene (reference sequence). V lost 2 bases and J lost 2, with 14 bases in between. The CDR3 is made up of 16 amino acids. The CDR3 DNA reads as TGTGCCACCAGCAGACCCTTTAGCGGCTCCACAGATACGCAGTATTTT. It specifies CATSRPFSGSTDTQYF.

The V and J genes are TRBV5-1 and TRBJ1-4; possible D gene TRBD1, 5 bases. CDR1 and CDR2 (germline): SGHRS, YFSETQ. The CDR3 covers 14 residues. Trimming stripped 4 bases from V and 3 bases from J, with 10 bases between. CDR3 bases: TGCGCCAGCAGCCTGACAGCACCTAATGAAAAACTGTTTTTT. Protein: CASSLTAPNEKLFF. The full variable domain, rest sourced from reference TRBV5-1 and TRBJ1-4, is KAGVTQTPRYLIKTRGQQVTLSCSPISGHRSVSWYQQTPGQGLQFLFEYFSETQRNKGNFPGRFSGRQFSNSRSEMNVSTLELGDSALYLCASSLTAPNEKLFFGSGTQLSVL.

The sample holds a few counts of this clonotype. V is TRBV10-3 and J is TRBJ2-7; no firm D call. The CDR3 contains 12 residues. The germline CDR1 and CDR2 sequences are ENHRY and SYGVKD. V lost 10 bases to trimming and J lost 0 bases, with 10 bases between them. The CDR3 region has the DNA TGTGCCACCTCGGCCGCCTCCTACGAGCAGTACTTC. As protein: CATSAASYEQYF.

This clonotype came up a few times. The V gene is TRBV9, the J gene TRBJ2-3; 7 bases align to TRBD2. This CDR3 has 17 residues. Unmatched junction bases numbered 8, after V lost 0 bases and J lost 1 base. Germline V gives CDR1 SGDLS, CDR2 YYNGEE. This chain's CDR3 is CASSVAGGRSRTDTQYF. The CDR3 region has the DNA TGTGCCAGCAGCGTAGCCGGGGGGAGATCCCGCACAGATACGCAGTATTTT.

This clonotype was counted a few times. The chain is built from TRBV20-1 and TRBJ2-7; a possible D gene is TRBD1 (6 bases). The CDR3 spans 14 residues. With 3 bases removed from V and 4 bases from J, the gap between germline ends came to 16 bases. CDR1 and CDR2 from the germline V gene are DFQATT and SNEGSKA (reference sequence). The CDR3 DNA reads TGCAGTGCTAGGGGGCCAGGGGATTATTACGAGCAGTACTTC. The encoded protein is CSARGPGDYYEQYF.

This clonotype was found many times. The chain links TRBV7-2 to TRBJ1-2; 8 bases align to TRBD1. CDR3 length: 15 amino acids. Germline-derived CDR1 and CDR2 are SGHTA and FQGNSA. V was clipped by 5 bases and J by 5 bases; unmatched bases: 10. This chain's CDR3 is CASSPGTGLGYGYTF. The CDR3 DNA is TGTGCCAGCAGCCCCGGGACAGGCCTCGGTTATGGCTACACCTTC.

This sequence joins TRBV20-1 and TRBJ2-1; D is undetermined. CDR1 and CDR2 (germline): DFQATT, SNEGSKA (reference sequence). The CDR3 is 15 residues long. V was trimmed by 0 bases and J by 0 bases, leaving 9 bases between them. Written as DNA, the CDR3 is TGCAGTGCTAGAGATTTTCAGGACTCCTACAATGAGCAGTTCTTC. This gives the protein CSARDFQDSYNEQFF.

The V gene is TRBV20-1, the J gene TRBJ2-2; 10 nucleotides agree with TRBD2. Losses at the gene ends were 6 bases for V and 6 bases for J; bases not matched to a gene: 13. The CDR3 runs 16 residues. CDR1 DFQATT and CDR2 SNEGSKA come from the germline V gene (reference sequence). The CDR3, as DNA: TGCAGTGCCAGGCATATCGGCCTAGCGGGGGCCGGGGAGCTGTTTTTT. This gives the protein CSARHIGLAGAGELFF.

The chain links TRBV30 to TRBJ1-1, with D uncertain. The CDR3 length is 10 residues. Germline V gene sequence: CDR1 GTSNPN, CDR2 SVGIG (reference sequence). Trimming took 7 bases from V and 11 from J, leaving 14 bases between them. The DNA for the CDR3 is TGTGCCTCCGGAGTTTTGTGGGCTTTCTTT. It codes for CASGVLWAFF.

In its sample, this clonotype was seen a few times. V and J are TRBV3-1 and TRBJ1-2, with D hard to call. CDR1 and CDR2 (germline): LGHDT, YNNKEL (reference sequence). The CDR3 runs to 13 residues. The germline V and J ends were trimmed by 1 base and 4 bases, with 7 bases remaining between them. As DNA, the CDR3 is TGTGCCAGCAGCCAAGCACAGCTCTATGGCTACACCTTC. Translation gives CASSQAQLYGYTF.

The rearrangement joins TRBV20-1 to TRBJ2-1; 8 bases fit TRBD2. V dropped 1 base and J dropped 3; count of bases not matched to a gene: 11. There are 17 residues in the CDR3. Germline loops: CDR1 DFQATT, CDR2 SNEGSKA (reference sequence). The CDR3 DNA sequence: TGCAGTGCTAGAGCTATTAAAGCGGGAGCGTTCTACAATGAGCAGTTCTTC. Amino acid sequence: CSARAIKAGAFYNEQFF.

This clonotype has only a few counts. The chain couples TRBV7-6 to TRBJ1-2; TRBD1 is a possible D gene (6 bases). Between the trimmed V and J ends, which lost 0 bases and 7 bases, there was a span of 12 bases. The CDR3 length is 14 residues. The germline V gene has CDR1 SGHVS and CDR2 FNYEAQ. The CDR3, as DNA: TGTGCCAGCAGCTTAGCCCTCAGGGGTTCTGGCTACACCTTC. Its protein product is CASSLALRGSGYTF.

The chain has TRBV18 and TRBJ1-1; D is perhaps TRBD1 (5 bases). Germline V CDR1 and CDR2: KGHSH, LQKENI. CDR3 length equals 12 residues. Trimming took off 4 bases at V and 10 bases at J, with 13 bases between the two ends. In DNA form, the CDR3 reads TGTGCCAGCTCACGCCAGGGTTTTGGAGCTTTCTTT. Protein product: CASSRQGFGAFF.

This chain joins TRBV7-9 and TRBJ2-2; D is undetermined. The germline V gene encodes CDR1 SEHNR and CDR2 FQNEAQ (reference sequence). Trimming stripped 2 bases from V and 4 bases from J, with 8 bases between. The CDR3 length is 14 residues. The CDR3: CASSLILVTGELFF. The CDR3 DNA follows: TGTGCCAGCAGCTTAATTCTCGTCACCGGGGAGCTGTTTTTT.

This clonotype was found many times. CDR3 in amino acids: CASSSQTGDTGETQYF. CDR3 coding DNA: TGTGCCAGCAGCTCACAGACAGGCGATACGGGGGAGACCCAGTACTTC. The chain carries TRBV9 and TRBJ2-5, with D perhaps matching TRBD1 (6 bases). This CDR3 has 16 residues. Trimming took 4 bases from V and 5 from J, leaving 21 bases between them. Germline V gene sequence: CDR1 SGDLS, CDR2 YYNGEE.

This clonotype was counted between two and nine times. The chain combines TRBV3-1 with TRBJ2-3, with 7 bases matching TRBD2. CDR3 length: 17 amino acids. Trimming at V came to 6 bases and at J to 2 bases, leaving 14 bases not matched to a gene. Germline V gene sequence: CDR1 LGHDT, CDR2 YNNKEL (reference sequence). CDR3: CASSPAGSSALTDTQYF. CDR3 nucleotides: TGTGCCAGCAGTCCAGCGGGGAGTTCCGCCCTCACAGATACGCAGTATTTT.

V is TRBV6-4 and J is TRBJ2-7, with no clear D. Trimming took 0 bases from V and 3 from J, leaving 9 bases between them. CDR1 is MRHNA, CDR2 SNTAGT, per germline. The CDR3 is 14 residues long. The CDR3 DNA reads as TGTGCCAGCAGTGACTCTGAAAGACACTACGAGCAGTACTTC. Translation: CASSDSERHYEQYF.

J is TRBJ2-1 and V is TRBV5-4, with D unclear. In germline, CDR1 is SGHNT, CDR2 YYREEE (reference sequence). Deletions cut 3 bases from V and 4 bases from J, with 11 bases between. The CDR3 has 14 residues. The CDR3 reads CASSSGPNYNEQFF. DNA for the CDR3: TGTGCCAGCAGCTCCGGGCCAAATTACAATGAGCAGTTCTTC.

This sequence joins TRBV15 and TRBJ1-4; D is perhaps TRBD1 (5 bases). Germline V gene lookup returns CDR1 LNHNV and CDR2 YYDKDF (reference sequence). The V gene lost 2 bases and the J gene lost 5 bases, with 9 bases spanning the gap. The CDR3 totals 14 residues. The CDR3 protein is CATSRRGENEKLFF. The CDR3 nucleotides are TGTGCCACCAGCAGACGAGGGGAGAATGAAAAACTGTTTTTT. Full variable domain (outside the CDR3, taken from reference TRBV15 and TRBJ1-4): DAMVIQNPRYQVTQFGKPVTLSCSQTLNHNVMYWYQQKSSQAPKLLFHYYDKDFNNEADTPDNFQSRRPNTSFCFLDIRSPGLGDTAMYLCATSRRGENEKLFFGSGTQLSVL.

This clonotype has only a few counts. The rearrangement uses TRBV24-1 and TRBJ2-1, with D perhaps TRBD2 (6 bases). This CDR3 is built from 15 residues. V lost 5 bases, J lost 4 bases, and 14 bases lay in between. CDR1 is KGHDR, CDR2 SFDVKD, per germline. CDR3 sequence reads: CATSAQGAGYNEQFF. CDR3 bases: TGTGCCACCAGTGCCCAAGGAGCGGGTTACAATGAGCAGTTCTTC.

This clonotype has just a few counts. The chain carries TRBV6-1 and TRBJ2-7; D call uncertain. Germline loops: CDR1 MNHNS, CDR2 SASEGT. V was clipped by 6 bases and J by 6 bases, with 15 bases between them. CDR3 length equals 13 residues. The CDR3 reads CASRSDEVGEQYF. The CDR3 region has the DNA TGTGCCAGCAGATCAGACGAAGTTGGCGAGCAGTACTTC.